This T cell receptor beta chain was retrieved from a study of T-cell memory formation after mild COVID-19. For the study at large: For the most part, TCR clusters were specific to one donor.

One entry per CDR3 protein, called by TCRdb with MiXCR from the 5' RACE reads. Altogether approximately 89,000 distinct CDR3 sequences are present, around 27% being singletons, with the ten largest covering under 45%. The sequence derives from a man younger than 30 who had mild COVID-19 (a few samples of this study predate the infection). Cell type and time point are not known. The sample taken for sequencing was PBMCs or a T cell subset sorted from them (not recorded which).

CDR3 nucleotide sequence: TGCAGTGCCCGAGAAAGTGGCAGCCTATGGGGCTACACCTTC. Translation: CSARESGSLWGYTF. The chain recombines TRBV20-1 with TRBJ1-2, with no clear D. The germline V gene encodes CDR1 DFQATT and CDR2 SNEGSKA (reference sequence). Trimming took off 6 bases at V and 8 bases at J, with 22 bases between the two ends. The CDR3 runs to 14 residues.